The 23 T cell receptor beta chains listed next were all sequenced from one sample in a study of T cell responses to AZD1222 COVID-19 vaccine. Profiling relied on immunoSEQ multiplex PCR, and the TCRdb table lists in-frame clones only, not all of them. The data contain tens of thousands of clones, approximately 88% of them singletons. The sample in question was peripheral blood, obtained on day 0 of AZD1222 vaccination. These receptor sequences come from an adult in good health.

The chain combines TRBV27 with TRBJ2-7; 11 bases are shared with TRBD2. The V gene's germline CDR1 is MNHEY and CDR2 SMNVEV (reference sequence). With 8 bases clipped from V and 2 bases from J, the junction kept 8 bases outside the gene matches. The CDR3 consists of 15 residues. This CDR3 reads CASGSGRAVPYEQYF. CDR3 nucleotide sequence: TGTGCCAGCGGTAGCGGGAGGGCCGTCCCCTACGAGCAGTACTTC.

The chain is built from TRBV12-3 or TRBV12-4 and TRBJ1-5; D gene unclear. This CDR3 spans 13 amino acids. Deletions cut 3 bases from V and 8 bases from J, with 11 bases between. CDR3 sequence (DNA): TGTGCCAGCAGTTTTCGGGGAGATGAGCCCCAGCATTTT. It codes for CASSFRGDEPQHF.

This rearrangement joins TRBV9 to TRBJ2-1; D is undetermined. In germline, CDR1 is SGDLS, CDR2 YYNGEE. The CDR3 is 13 amino acids. Trimming took off 3 bases at V and 4 bases at J, with 8 bases between the two ends. The CDR3 coding sequence is TGTGCCAGCAGCGGGCCCCAATACAATGAGCAGTTCTTC. As protein: CASSGPQYNEQFF.

The rearrangement uses TRBV5-5 and TRBJ2-7; TRBD1 is a possible D gene (5 bases). Trimming stripped 0 bases from V and 1 base from J, with 11 bases between. CDR1 and CDR2 (germline): SGHKS, YYEKEE (reference sequence). This CDR3 is 15 amino acids long. The CDR3 nucleotides are TGTGCCAGCAGCTTGGAATCGACAGCGTCCTACGAGCAGTACTTC. Its translation: CASSLESTASYEQYF.

The CDR3 nucleotides are TGTGCCTGGGACAATGACGGGGAGCTGTTTTTT. Amino acid sequence: CAWDNDGELFF. V and J are TRBV30 and TRBJ2-2; D uncertain. This CDR3 region has 11 residues. CDR1 is GTSNPN and CDR2 is SVGIG in the germline V gene (reference sequence). With 5 bases removed from V and 7 bases from J, the gap between germline ends came to 8 bases.

V is TRBV5-6 and J is TRBJ2-2; 9 nucleotides match TRBD1. V lost 4 bases and J lost 6; bases outside the gene matches: 4. Germline CDR1 and CDR2: SGHDT and YYEEEE. The CDR3 totals 14 residues. CDR3 DNA sequence: TGTGCCAGCAGCCCGACAGGGGGGGCCGGGGAGCTGTTTTTT. Amino acids: CASSPTGGAGELFF. Based on the CDR3 plus reference TRBV5-6 and TRBJ2-2, the full variable domain is DAGVTQSPTHLIKTRGQQVTLRCSPKSGHDTVSWYQQALGQGPQFIFQYYEEEERQRGNFPDRFSGHQFPNYSSELNVNALLLGDSALYLCASSPTGGAGELFFGEGSRLTVL.

The sample holds one count of this clone. The V and J genes are TRBV9 and TRBJ2-3; TRBD2 aligns across 14 bases. Germline-derived CDR1 and CDR2 are SGDLS and YYNGEE. Trimming cost V 3 bases and J 7 bases; bases outside gene matches: 7. The CDR3 runs 16 residues. The CDR3 nucleotides are TGTGCCAGCAGCGCAACGGGACTAGCGGGAGATTATACGCAGTATTTT. Its translation is CASSATGLAGDYTQYF.

This clone showed up just once. This sequence joins TRBV6-1 and TRBJ1-3, with unresolved D. Trimming left V 3 bases short and J 0 bases short, with 9 bases between. This CDR3 has 15 residues. Germline CDR1 and CDR2: MNHNS and SASEGT. CDR3 sequence reads: CASSDATVSGNTIYF. Here the CDR3 DNA reads TGTGCCAGCAGTGATGCCACAGTCTCTGGAAACACCATATATTTT.

This clone appeared once. This chain links TRBV30 with TRBJ2-7; D is uncertain. The V end was cut by 1 base, the J end by 1 base, with 5 bases between. The CDR3 runs 12 residues. Germline assignment: CDR1 GTSNPN and CDR2 SVGIG (reference sequence). In DNA form, the CDR3 reads TGTGCCTGGAGTGAACAGTCCTACGAGCAGTACTTC. This encodes CAWSEQSYEQYF.

The table lists this clone with a count of one. The V call is TRBV14, the J call TRBJ1-2; TRBD1 agrees at 8 bases. There are 15 residues in the CDR3. Germline V gene data show CDR1 as SGHDN and CDR2 as FVKESK. V was clipped by 4 bases and J by 8 bases; unmatched bases: 12. The CDR3 region has the DNA TGTGCCAGCAGCCGACCCGGCAGGGGGCGATGGGGCTACACCTTC. Translation: CASSRPGRGRWGYTF.

The gene calls are TRBV28 and TRBJ1-6, with D tentatively TRBD1 (5 bases). Germline V gene sequence: CDR1 MDHEN, CDR2 SYDVKM. The CDR3 is 16 residues long. Trimming cost V 8 bases and J 5 bases, with 19 bases left between them. The CDR3 DNA is TGTGCCAGCGGAGTGATACAGGACCACCATAATTCACCCCTCCACTTT. Amino acids: CASGVIQDHHNSPLHF. The whole variable domain, remainder taken from reference TRBV28 and TRBJ1-6, is DVKVTQSSRYLVKRTGEKVFLECVQDMDHENMFWYRQDPGLGLRLIYFSYDVKMKEKGDIPEGYSVSREKKERFSLILESASTNQTSMYLCASGVIQDHHNSPLHFGNGTRLTVT.

The V call is TRBV30, the J call TRBJ2-7; D is possibly TRBD1 (6 bases). The CDR3 is 15 residues long. CDR1 is GTSNPN, CDR2 SVGIG, per germline (reference sequence). The V end lost 0 bases, the J end lost 5 bases, and 17 bases lay between the germline ends. The CDR3 reads CAWSVLGTGINEQYF. The CDR3 nucleotides read TGTGCCTGGAGTGTACTCGGAACAGGGATCAACGAGCAGTACTTC.

The V call is TRBV3-1 (or the pseudogene TRBV3-2), the J call TRBJ2-1, with D perhaps TRBD1 (5 bases). The germline CDR1 and CDR2 sequences are LGHDT and YNNKEL (reference sequence). This CDR3 is built from 19 residues. Deletions cut 2 bases from V and 6 bases from J, with 26 bases between. The CDR3 loop is CASSQWGKEKGSTGNEQFF. CDR3 DNA: TGTGCCAGCAGCCAATGGGGCAAGGAAAAAGGTTCGACTGGCAATGAGCAGTTCTTC.

The CDR3 is CATHRTEGQPQHF. The CDR3 coding sequence is TGTGCCACACACCGGACGGAGGGTCAGCCCCAGCATTTT. This chain links TRBV2 with TRBJ1-5; unclear D gene. There are 13 residues in the CDR3. CDR1 is SNHLY and CDR2 is FYNNEI in the germline V gene. V lost 10 bases and J lost 6, with 16 bases in between.

The rearrangement links TRBV5-6 to TRBJ1-1, with no clear D. CDR1 SGHDT and CDR2 YYEEEE come from the germline V gene. The CDR3 covers 15 residues. Trimming stripped 0 bases from V and 6 bases from J, with 15 bases between. The CDR3 DNA reads as TGTGCCAGCAGCTTGGAAGCCCGGACTCCTGCTGAAGCTTTCTTT. This gives the protein CASSLEARTPAEAFF. Full variable domain (remainder filled in from reference TRBV5-6 and TRBJ1-1): DAGVTQSPTHLIKTRGQQVTLRCSPKSGHDTVSWYQQALGQGPQFIFQYYEEEERQRGNFPDRFSGHQFPNYSSELNVNALLLGDSALYLCASSLEARTPAEAFFGQGTRLTVV.

The chain carries TRBV11-2 and TRBJ2-5; D remains ambiguous. Per germline, CDR1 SGHAT and CDR2 FQNNGV. This CDR3 region has 8 residues. V dropped 5 bases and J dropped 10 bases, with 2 bases sitting between them. CDR3 in amino acids: CASSVQYF. The CDR3 coding sequence is TGTGCCAGCAGCGTCCAGTACTTC.

The chain joins TRBV11-2 to TRBJ2-1; D might be TRBD2 (5 bases). The germline V and J ends were trimmed by 1 base and 4 bases, with 11 bases remaining between them. Germline V gene sequence: CDR1 SGHAT, CDR2 FQNNGV. The CDR3 runs 15 residues. The CDR3 bases are TGTGCCAGCAGCTTAGTGGCGGGTACTTACAATGAGCAGTTCTTC. Translated, it gives CASSLVAGTYNEQFF.

V and J are TRBV18 and TRBJ1-1; no clear D. With 0 bases removed from V and 2 bases from J, the gap between germline ends came to 7 bases. Looked up from germline, CDR1 is KGHSH and CDR2 is LQKENI. The CDR3 has 14 residues. CDR3 bases: TGTGCCAGCTCACCACCGGGGTATAACACTGAAGCTTTCTTT. It is translated as CASSPPGYNTEAFF. Supplemented by reference TRBV18 and TRBJ1-1, the full variable domain reads NAGVMQNPRHLVRRRGQEARLRCSPMKGHSHVYWYRQLPEEGLKFMVYLQKENIIDESGMPKERFSAEFPKEGPSILRIQQVVRGDSAAYFCASSPPGYNTEAFFGQGTRLTVV.

This chain links TRBV6-2 or TRBV6-3 with TRBJ2-1; D gene uncertain. Germline V gives CDR1 MNHEY, CDR2 SVGEGT. The ends were cut back, 2 bases at V and 7 bases at J, with 15 bases in the middle. The CDR3 consists of 15 residues. CDR3 bases: TGTGCCAGCAGTTACCCCGGCTCGTCTCGTAATGAGCAGTTCTTC. Residues: CASSYPGSSRNEQFF.

The rearrangement links TRBV24-1 to TRBJ2-1; 11 bases match TRBD1. This CDR3 comprises 15 residues. After removal of 3 bases from V and 5 bases from J, the junction contained 2 bases not matched to a gene. CDR1 and CDR2 (germline): KGHDR, SFDVKD. CDR3 bases: TGTGCCACCAGTGATCCGGGACAGGGGGACAATGAGCAGTTCTTC. Translated, it gives CATSDPGQGDNEQFF.

The gene calls are TRBV4-1 and TRBJ2-1, with 9 bases aligning to TRBD1. The junction had 5 bases not matched to a gene; V was cut back by 1 base and J by 7 bases. CDR3 length: 15 residues. Germline values: CDR1 MGHRA, CDR2 YSYEKL. The DNA for the CDR3 is TGCGCCAGCAGCCAAGCCGGGACAGGGAGGAATGAGCAGTTCTTC. Translation: CASSQAGTGRNEQFF.

The gene calls are TRBV7-9 and TRBJ2-1; D uncertain. The CDR3 spans 13 residues. Germline V gene sequence: CDR1 SEHNR, CDR2 FQNEAQ (reference sequence). V was clipped by 5 bases and J by 8 bases, with 13 bases between them. The CDR3 here is CASSALPKDEQFF. CDR3 nucleotide sequence: TGTGCCAGCAGCGCCCTCCCCAAGGATGAGCAGTTCTTC.

This rearrangement joins TRBV7-8 to TRBJ2-3, with 10 bases identical to TRBD2. Germline CDR1 reads SGHVS; CDR2 reads FQNEAQ. Losses at the gene ends were 1 base for V and 2 bases for J; bases not matched to a gene: 3. The CDR3 consists of 16 residues. The CDR3: CASSLVAGGLTDTQYF. The CDR3 DNA sequence: TGTGCCAGCAGCTTAGTAGCGGGGGGTCTCACAGATACGCAGTATTTT.